The clone carrying this TCR beta chain was seen only a few times. This record comes from a study of cytomegalovirus exposure and HLA in healthy donors. The PCR contained 60 Vbeta and 13 Jbeta primers. Clones were read by immunoSEQ multiplex PCR, and TCRdb kept only the in-frame ones, dropping some. The sample holds 90,000 to 95,000 clones, 70% to 90% seen once. Sequencing input: PBMCs. The receptor was derived from a young man in good health and CMV-seronegative.

This CDR3 is CASTQGISGGGQFF. The CDR3 bases are TGTGCCAGCACCCAAGGGATTAGCGGGGGGGGGCAGTTCTTC. V gene TRBV6-5 combines with J gene TRBJ2-1; the match to TRBD2 covers 11 bases. J lost 12 bases, V lost 7 bases, and 11 bases had no gene match. The CDR3 consists of 14 residues. Germline V gives CDR1 MNHEY, CDR2 SVGAGI.